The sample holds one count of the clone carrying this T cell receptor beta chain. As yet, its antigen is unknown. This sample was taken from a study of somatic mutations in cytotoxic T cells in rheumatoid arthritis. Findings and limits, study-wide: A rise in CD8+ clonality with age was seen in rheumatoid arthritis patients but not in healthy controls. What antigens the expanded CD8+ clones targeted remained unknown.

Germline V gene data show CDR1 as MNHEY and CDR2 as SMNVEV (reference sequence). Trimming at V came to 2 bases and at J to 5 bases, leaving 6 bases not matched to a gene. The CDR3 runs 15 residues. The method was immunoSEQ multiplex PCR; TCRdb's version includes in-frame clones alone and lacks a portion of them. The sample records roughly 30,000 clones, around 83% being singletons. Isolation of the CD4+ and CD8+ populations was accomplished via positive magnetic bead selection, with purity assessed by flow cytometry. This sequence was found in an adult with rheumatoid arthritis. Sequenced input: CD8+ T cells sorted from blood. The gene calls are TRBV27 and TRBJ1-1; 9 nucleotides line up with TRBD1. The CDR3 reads CASSLTGQGGTEAFF. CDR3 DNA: TGTGCCAGCAGTTTAACGGGACAGGGAGGTACTGAAGCTTTCTTT.